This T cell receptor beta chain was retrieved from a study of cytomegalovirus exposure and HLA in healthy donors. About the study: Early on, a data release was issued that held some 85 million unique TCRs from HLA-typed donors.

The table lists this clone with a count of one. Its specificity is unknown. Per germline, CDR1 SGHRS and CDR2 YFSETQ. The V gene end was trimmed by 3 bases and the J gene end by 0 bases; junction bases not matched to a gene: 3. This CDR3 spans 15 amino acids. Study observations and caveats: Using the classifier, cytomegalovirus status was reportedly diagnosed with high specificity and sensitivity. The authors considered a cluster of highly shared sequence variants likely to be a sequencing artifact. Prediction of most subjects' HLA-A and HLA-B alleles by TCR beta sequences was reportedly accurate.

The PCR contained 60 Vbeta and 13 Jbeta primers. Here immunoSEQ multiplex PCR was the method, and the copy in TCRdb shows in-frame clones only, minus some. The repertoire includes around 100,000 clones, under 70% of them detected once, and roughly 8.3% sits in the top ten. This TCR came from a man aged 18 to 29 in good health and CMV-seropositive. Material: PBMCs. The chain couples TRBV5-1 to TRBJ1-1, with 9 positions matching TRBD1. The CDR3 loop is CASSWGQGMNTEAFF. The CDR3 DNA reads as TGCGCCAGCAGCTGGGGACAGGGCATGAACACTGAAGCTTTCTTT.